The 30 T cell receptor beta chains below all came from one sample that was sequenced in a study of shared T cell receptors in the human thymus (dated by TCRdb to the early 2020s). The library was obtained by the immunoSEQ multiplex PCR assay. The immuneACCESS repertoire file appears here via TCRdb, limited to in-frame rearrangements. These files lack a portion of the clones; in checked studies, under half of the deficit traces to unresolved V genes, and the cause of the others is not known. The sample table holds approximately 580,000 clones, of which around 78% were seen once. In total, the top ten clones hold 0.013% of the sample. These records were also assigned to another study, of human thymus T cells.

What was sequenced was thymocytes. The receptors were sampled from a boy less than two years old with a congenital heart defect. Donor details come from another sample of the same person, matched by shared clones.

The table lists this clone with a few counts. J is TRBJ2-2 and V is TRBV28; possibly TRBD1 for D (5 bases). The CDR3 spans 13 residues. V shed 6 bases and J shed 5 bases, with 10 bases lying between them. Germline V gene sequence: CDR1 MDHEN, CDR2 SYDVKM. The CDR3 region has the DNA TGTGCCAGCAGCCCTAGACAGACCGGGGAGCTGTTTTTT. Translated: CASSPRQTGELFF.

V and J are TRBV5-6 and TRBJ2-1, with 7 bases identical to TRBD2. CDR3 length: 16 amino acids. With V trimmed by 3 bases and J by 2 bases, 8 bases remained unmatched. Germline V gene data show CDR1 as SGHDT and CDR2 as YYEEEE. This chain's CDR3 is CASSSLGEGTYNEQFF. In nucleotides, the CDR3 is TGTGCCAGCAGCTCCTTGGGGGAGGGCACCTACAATGAGCAGTTCTTC.

The J gene is TRBJ2-3, the V gene TRBV7-9; TRBD2 aligns across 13 bases. In germline, CDR1 is SEHNR, CDR2 FQNEAQ (reference sequence). Trimming at V came to 3 bases and at J to 6 bases, leaving 9 bases not matched to a gene. The length of the CDR3 is 17 residues. CDR3 sequence (DNA): TGTGCCAGCAGCTTGACTACTAGCGGGAGGGCCGGGGATACGCAGTATTTT. Encoded protein: CASSLTTSGRAGDTQYF.

The genes are TRBV15 and TRBJ2-7; 8 bases map to TRBD2. Looked up from germline, CDR1 is LNHNV and CDR2 is YYDKDF (reference sequence). The CDR3 contains 16 residues. Unmatched junction bases numbered 11, after V lost 5 bases and J lost 2 bases. CDR3 bases: TGTGCCACCAGCGAGAGTCCGGGACTAGGGGCCTACGAGCAGTACTTC. Translated, it gives CATSESPGLGAYEQYF.

This chain uses TRBV28 with TRBJ1-2, with D possibly being TRBD1 (5 bases). Germline V gene data show CDR1 as MDHEN and CDR2 as SYDVKM. V lost 7 bases to trimming and J lost 3 bases, with 21 bases between them. The CDR3 loop spans 16 amino acids. CDR3 in amino acids: CASNPSGGGKDYGYTF. The CDR3 nucleotides are TGTGCCAGCAACCCATCTGGGGGGGGGAAGGACTATGGCTACACCTTC.

The chain employs TRBV25-1 and TRBJ2-7, with D possibly matching TRBD1 (6 bases). Per the germline V gene, CDR1 is MGHDK and CDR2 is SYGVNS. V was pared by 3 bases and J by 4 bases, with 13 bases between. This CDR3 has 14 residues. The CDR3 DNA follows: TGTGCCAGCAGTGAGGCAGGGGCTCCGTACGAGCAGTACTTC. Its protein is CASSEAGAPYEQYF.

The V and J genes are TRBV27 and TRBJ2-3; TRBD2 agrees at 7 bases. CDR1 and CDR2 (germline): MNHEY, SMNVEV (reference sequence). The ends lost 3 bases at V and 2 bases at J; junction bases unmatched: 2. This CDR3 region has 14 residues. The CDR3 DNA sequence: TGTGCCAGCAGTTTGCGGGAGTCCACAGATACGCAGTATTTT. Translation: CASSLRESTDTQYF.

V and J are TRBV18 and TRBJ2-1; 10 bases agree with TRBD1. Germline V gene data show CDR1 as KGHSH and CDR2 as LQKENI. The length of the CDR3 is 15 residues. V was pared by 2 bases and J by 8 bases, with 6 bases of the junction left unmatched. The CDR3 protein is CASSPKGQGGDEQFF. The CDR3 nucleotides are TGTGCCAGCTCACCAAAAGGACAGGGGGGAGATGAGCAGTTCTTC.

This clone was counted once. V and J are TRBV5-1 and TRBJ1-2; weak D call: TRBD1 (6 bases). V dropped 4 bases and J dropped 0 bases, with 19 bases sitting between them. The CDR3 is 17 residues long. Germline CDR1 SGHRS, CDR2 YFSETQ. CDR3 in amino acids: CASSPVLDSPANYGYTF. The CDR3 DNA follows: TGCGCCAGCAGCCCCGTACTGGACAGCCCAGCTAACTATGGCTACACCTTC.

The gene calls are TRBV7-9 and TRBJ2-7; unclear D gene. CDR1 SEHNR and CDR2 FQNEAQ come from the germline V gene (reference sequence). The CDR3 has 13 amino acids. V dropped 1 base and J dropped 2 bases, with 6 bases sitting between them. The CDR3 coding sequence is TGTGCCAGCAGCTTAGTCCCCGCCTACGAGCAGTACTTC. This translates into CASSLVPAYEQYF.

J is TRBJ1-5 and V is TRBV5-6, with TRBD1 matching 7 bases. This CDR3 comprises 17 residues. Germline CDR1 and CDR2: SGHDT and YYEEEE. Trimming removed 2 bases from V and 4 bases from J; junction bases left unmatched: 12. This CDR3 is CASSFTGARRGNQPQHF. Written as DNA, the CDR3 is TGTGCCAGCAGCTTCACAGGGGCTCGGCGTGGGAATCAGCCCCAGCATTTT.

The rearrangement links TRBV18 to TRBJ1-2, with 12 bases identical to TRBD1. CDR1 KGHSH and CDR2 LQKENI come from the germline V gene. The CDR3 spans 17 residues. V dropped 2 bases and J dropped 4; count of bases not matched to a gene: 8. As DNA, the CDR3 is TGTGCCAGCTCACCATCTGCAGGGACAGGGGGCATCTATGGCTACACCTTC. Translated: CASSPSAGTGGIYGYTF.

This chain connects TRBV4-2 to TRBJ2-1; 14 nucleotides agree with TRBD2. There are 16 residues in the CDR3. Germline V gene sequence: CDR1 LGHNA, CDR2 YNFKEQ. Germline trimming cut 4 bases from V and 7 bases from J; bases unmatched to any gene: 6. Here the CDR3 reads CASSRPGLAGVNEQFF. DNA of the CDR3: TGTGCCAGCAGCCGGCCGGGACTAGCGGGAGTAAATGAGCAGTTCTTC.

This chain uses TRBV10-1 with TRBJ2-3; 9 bases line up with TRBD1. The germline gives CDR1 WNHNN, CDR2 SYGVQD (reference sequence). There are 15 residues in the CDR3. V shed 2 bases, J shed 3 bases, and the junction held 3 bases outside the gene matches. CDR3 protein: CASSEGTGMTDTQYF. The CDR3 DNA follows: TGCGCCAGCAGTGAGGGGACAGGGATGACAGATACGCAGTATTTT.

The genes are TRBV5-1 and TRBJ2-2; D ambiguous. This CDR3 spans 13 amino acids. The V end was cut by 3 bases, the J end by 2 bases, with 5 bases between. Germline V CDR1 and CDR2: SGHRS, YFSETQ. In nucleotides, the CDR3 is TGCGCCAGCAGCTCAATCAACACCGGGGAGCTGTTTTTT. This codes for CASSSINTGELFF.

This clone was detected a few times. V is TRBV27 and J is TRBJ2-7, with 7 bases that match TRBD2. CDR3 size: 15 residues. Germline trimming cut 3 bases from V and 2 bases from J; bases unmatched to any gene: 7. CDR1 is MNHEY, CDR2 SMNVEV, per germline (reference sequence). In DNA form, the CDR3 reads TGTGCCAGCAGTTTTTACGGGAGGAGGGCCTACGAGCAGTACTTC. Its protein product is CASSFYGRRAYEQYF.

This clone was counted a single time. The chain has TRBV7-3 and TRBJ2-4, with 8 nucleotides matching TRBD2. This CDR3 is built from 15 residues. CDR1 is SGHTA, CDR2 FQGTGA, per germline. The junction had 12 bases not matched to a gene; V was cut back by 6 bases and J by 8 bases. The CDR3 DNA reads as TGTGCCAGCAGGCAAAGGGCCGGGACTAGTGACATTCAGTACTTC. Translating gives CASRQRAGTSDIQYF.

This clone was found once. This chain connects TRBV29-1 to TRBJ2-1; tentative D call: TRBD2 (6 bases). Between the trimmed V and J ends, which lost 1 base and 0 bases, there was a span of 16 bases. CDR1 and CDR2 from the germline V gene are SQVTM and ANQGSEA. This CDR3 is 17 amino acids long. The CDR3 DNA sequence: TGCAGCGTTGAAGGACGACCCGGGGGAAGCTCCTACAATGAGCAGTTCTTC. This translates into CSVEGRPGGSSYNEQFF.

Only one count was recorded for this clone. V and J are TRBV15 and TRBJ2-1, with 10 bases lining up with TRBD2. The CDR3 covers 16 residues. V dropped 0 bases and J dropped 5; count of bases not matched to a gene: 4. Germline V gives CDR1 LNHNV, CDR2 YYDKDF (reference sequence). CDR3 DNA sequence: TGTGCCACCAGCAGAGAAAGCGGGAGGGCCGACAATGAGCAGTTCTTC. Encoded protein: CATSRESGRADNEQFF.

This clone was observed a single time. The chain is built from TRBV7-9 and TRBJ2-7; the D gene is possibly TRBD1 (6 bases). Per the germline V gene, CDR1 is SEHNR and CDR2 is FQNEAQ (reference sequence). V was shortened by 6 bases and J by 3 bases, with 12 bases between the two germline ends. The CDR3 runs to 13 residues. In DNA, the CDR3 is TGTGCCAGCAGGCGAACAGGGTTCTACGAGCAGTACTTC. It translates to CASRRTGFYEQYF.

The V gene is TRBV18, the J gene TRBJ1-2; 8 bases are shared with TRBD1. The V gene's germline CDR1 is KGHSH and CDR2 LQKENI. This CDR3 has 15 amino acids. J was trimmed by 5 bases and V by 3 bases; bases with no gene match: 8. The CDR3 DNA is TGTGCCAGCTCACCGATCGGACAGGGAGGGTATGGCTACACCTTC. Translation gives CASSPIGQGGYGYTF.

Remarks on this clone: Other DNA variants within this sample encode the same CDR3. The rearrangement joins TRBV27 to TRBJ2-3; TRBD1 is a possible D gene (5 bases). The CDR3 totals 13 residues. Trimming stripped 2 bases from V and 5 bases from J, with 8 bases between. Per germline, CDR1 MNHEY and CDR2 SMNVEV (reference sequence). The CDR3 DNA is TGTGCCAGCAGTTTAAGGGGTGGAGATACGCAGTATTTT. Protein product: CASSLRGGDTQYF.

The rearrangement links TRBV13 to TRBJ1-1; 7 bases are shared with TRBD1. This CDR3 region has 16 residues. Losses at the gene ends were 0 bases for V and 3 bases for J; bases not matched to a gene: 7. Per germline, CDR1 PRHDT and CDR2 FYEKMQ (reference sequence). This chain's CDR3 is CASSLGGTELDTEAFF. CDR3 nucleotide sequence: TGTGCCAGCAGCTTAGGGGGGACAGAACTAGACACTGAAGCTTTCTTT.

The CDR3 sequence is CASSRRGSKGLAGNTQYF. Here the CDR3 DNA reads TGCGCCAGCAGCCGGAGGGGGTCCAAGGGACTAGCGGGTAATACGCAGTATTTT. The chain has TRBV4-3 and TRBJ2-3; 12 bases agree with TRBD2. Germline values: CDR1 LGHNA, CDR2 YSLEER. This CDR3 has 18 amino acids. With V trimmed by 4 bases and J by 7 bases, 15 bases remained unmatched.

The V call is TRBV9, the J call TRBJ2-1; TRBD2 aligns across 14 bases. The CDR3 has 17 amino acids. The germline CDR1 and CDR2 sequences are SGDLS and YYNGEE. Losses at the gene ends were 4 bases for V and 8 bases for J; bases not matched to a gene: 11. CDR3: CASSPPLGTSGSYEQFF. The CDR3, as DNA: TGTGCCAGCAGCCCACCACTGGGGACTAGCGGGAGTTATGAGCAGTTCTTC.

The chain links TRBV15 to TRBJ1-3; a weak D match, TRBD1 (6 bases). The germline V gene has CDR1 LNHNV and CDR2 YYDKDF (reference sequence). Trimming pared 9 bases from V and 4 bases from J, leaving 25 bases between. The length of the CDR3 is 17 residues. CDR3 loop: CATGYRDTRWEGNTIYF. The CDR3 nucleotides are TGTGCCACAGGCTACCGGGACACACGATGGGAGGGAAACACCATATATTTT.

V usage is TRBV5-1 and J usage is TRBJ2-1; TRBD2 matches at 8 bases. In germline, CDR1 is SGHRS, CDR2 YFSETQ. V shed 1 base and J 5 bases; nucleotides not matched to a gene: 5. The CDR3 has 15 residues. This CDR3 reads CASSLSAGEDNEQFF. The CDR3 nucleotides are TGCGCCAGCAGCTTGTCAGCGGGGGAGGACAATGAGCAGTTCTTC.

The V call is TRBV9, the J call TRBJ1-2; possibly TRBD1 for D (5 bases). Germline V gene sequence: CDR1 SGDLS, CDR2 YYNGEE. The CDR3 runs to 13 residues. The ends were cut back, 4 bases at V and 7 bases at J, with 14 bases in the middle. CDR3 in amino acids: CASSPAGGSGYTF. CDR3 coding DNA: TGTGCCAGCAGCCCGGCGGGGGGAAGTGGCTACACCTTC.

A single count supports this clone. The CDR3 region is CASSSATILRLAGGSTGELFF. CDR3 nucleotides: TGTGCCAGCAGTTCCGCCACCATATTAAGACTAGCGGGAGGGTCCACCGGGGAGCTGTTTTTT. This chain uses TRBV27 with TRBJ2-2; 14 nucleotides agree with TRBD2. The CDR3 runs to 21 residues. Germline CDR1 and CDR2: MNHEY and SMNVEV (reference sequence). The J segment lost 4 bases and the V segment lost 4 bases, leaving 17 bases of the junction unmatched.

The rearrangement uses TRBV28 and TRBJ2-7; 7 positions match TRBD1. The CDR3 spans 16 residues. J gave up 6 bases and V 6 bases, and 17 bases lay outside the gene matches. From germline, CDR1 is MDHEN and CDR2 SYDVKM. Written as DNA, the CDR3 is TGTGCCAGCAGCACCTCCCGGGACAGAGGACGATGCGAGCAGTACTTC. This codes for CASSTSRDRGRCEQYF.